This T cell receptor beta chain was sequenced for a study of radiotherapy plus CTLA-4 blockade in lung cancer. The wider study: Among all patients, around 19% showed objective responses, while roughly 30% had disease control.

Each patient with chemo-refractory metastatic non-small-cell lung cancer was treated with focal radiation plus CTLA-4 blockade using ipilimumab. The study, taken as a whole, reports: Blood saw expansion of tumor-derived TCR clones after radiotherapy plus ipilimumab.

CDR1 is SGHRS and CDR2 is YFSETQ in the germline V gene. Between the trimmed V and J ends, which lost 4 bases and 1 base, there was a span of 9 bases. There are 15 residues in the CDR3. Comment on this clone: Its specificity is not known.

The repertoire was sequenced with immunoSEQ multiplex PCR; TCRdb's copy has only in-frame clones and lacks some. The repertoire holds around 110,000 clones, with about 80% as singletons. This clonotype was obtained from a human donor with non-small cell lung cancer that progressed on radiotherapy plus ipilimumab. Some clones in this sample may be carry-over from other donors' samples. The source was peripheral blood, collected from a patient treated with radiotherapy plus ipilimumab. The chain combines TRBV5-1 with TRBJ2-6; D remains ambiguous. The CDR3 coding sequence is TGCGCCAGCAGCACCGGGCGTTCTGGGGCCAACGTCCTGACTTTC. Protein: CASSTGRSGANVLTF. The full variable domain, completed using reference TRBV5-1 and TRBJ2-6, is KAGVTQTPRYLIKTRGQQVTLSCSPISGHRSVSWYQQTPGQGLQFLFEYFSETQRNKGNFPGRFSGRQFSNSRSEMNVSTLELGDSALYLCASSTGRSGANVLTFGAGSRLTVL.